Listed below are T cell receptor beta chains from one sample, sequenced in a study of shared clonotypes between healthy human individuals. Measured with immunoSEQ multiplex PCR; TCRdb has only the in-frame clones, and not every one. The sample yields roughly 770,000 clones, just over 95% seen once. Sequencing input: naive CD8+ T cells sorted from blood. The receptors were sampled from a man younger than 40 in good health. Each CDR3 is given with its conserved first and last residue.

J gene: TRBJ2-5
V gene: TRBV19
CDR3 protein: CASCGDRAGQETQYF

J gene: TRBJ2-7
V gene: TRBV6-1
CDR3 protein: CASSSPSGSYEQYF

J gene: TRBJ2-1
V gene: TRBV27
CDR3 protein: CASSLGQYNEQFF

J gene: TRBJ2-2
V gene: TRBV7-3
CDR3 protein: CASSSATSGIGAGELFF

J gene: TRBJ1-1
V gene: TRBV29-1
CDR3 protein: CSVAGTGPIEAFF

J gene: TRBJ2-3
V gene: TRBV7-9
CDR3 protein: CASSPRDRGADRTDTQYF

J gene: TRBJ2-2
V gene: TRBV10-2
CDR3 protein: CASMATGELFF

J gene: TRBJ2-7
V gene: TRBV5-5
CDR3 protein: CASSRPDRGQYEQYF

J gene: TRBJ1-5
V gene: TRBV5-4
CDR3 protein: CASSADRGGQPQHF

J gene: TRBJ1-4
V gene: TRBV6-4
CDR3 protein: CASSEYPTNEKLFF

J gene: TRBJ2-5
V gene: TRBV28
CDR3 protein: CASRLGLAGDETQYF

J gene: TRBJ2-7
V gene: TRBV2
CDR3 protein: CASSPNRDRVFGEQYF

J gene: TRBJ2-1
V gene: TRBV9
CDR3 protein: CASSVTSGKSYNEQFF

J gene: TRBJ1-1
V gene: TRBV9
CDR3 protein: CASSVGTGQNTEAFF

J gene: TRBJ2-2
V gene: TRBV19
CDR3 protein: CASSIGDYSPRGGELFF

J gene: TRBJ2-7
V gene: TRBV5-1
CDR3 protein: CASSLPENDEQYF

J gene: TRBJ2-2
V gene: TRBV6-5
CDR3 protein: CASRPLVGTGELFF

J gene: TRBJ2-7
V gene: TRBV4-1
CDR3 protein: CASSHRTGSSYEQYF

J gene: TRBJ1-2
V gene: TRBV5-1
CDR3 protein: CASSLGDNYGYTF

J gene: TRBJ2-5
V gene: TRBV27
CDR3 protein: CASSFLGTQETQYF

J gene: TRBJ1-2
V gene: TRBV6-5
CDR3 protein: CASRAVGGLDGYTF